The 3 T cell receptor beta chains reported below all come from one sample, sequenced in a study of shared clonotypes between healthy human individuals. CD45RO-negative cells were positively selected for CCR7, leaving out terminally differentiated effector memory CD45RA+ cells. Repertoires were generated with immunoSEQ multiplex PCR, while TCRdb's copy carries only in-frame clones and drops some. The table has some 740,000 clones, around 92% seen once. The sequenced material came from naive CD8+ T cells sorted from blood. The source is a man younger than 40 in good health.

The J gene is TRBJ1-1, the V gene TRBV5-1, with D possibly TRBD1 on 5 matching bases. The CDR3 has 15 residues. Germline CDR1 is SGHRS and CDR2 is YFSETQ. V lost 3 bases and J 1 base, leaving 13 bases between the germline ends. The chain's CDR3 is CASSSYPGPNTEAFF. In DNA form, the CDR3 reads TGCGCCAGCAGCTCCTACCCGGGACCGAACACTGAAGCTTTCTTT.

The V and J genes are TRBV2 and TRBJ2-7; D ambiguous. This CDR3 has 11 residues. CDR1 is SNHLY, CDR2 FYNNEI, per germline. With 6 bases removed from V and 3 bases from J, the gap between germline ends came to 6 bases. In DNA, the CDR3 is TGTGCCAGCAGACACCTCTACGAGCAGTACTTC. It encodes CASRHLYEQYF.

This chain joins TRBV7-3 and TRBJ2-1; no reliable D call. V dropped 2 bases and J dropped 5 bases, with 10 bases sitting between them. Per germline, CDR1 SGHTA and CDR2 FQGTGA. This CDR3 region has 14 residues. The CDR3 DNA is TGTGCCAGCAGCTTATCTGGATATAACAATGAGCAGTTCTTC. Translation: CASSLSGYNNEQFF.